The sequence of this T cell receptor (beta chain) was determined in a study of blood T cell repertoires in COVID-19. For the study at large: Samples of COVID-19 (acute and convalescent) were obtained from the United States, Italy and Spain.

Sequenced by immunoSEQ multiplex PCR; TCRdb stores in-frame clones only, minus some. Among more than 150,000 clones listed, about 89% were seen once. The CDR3 spans 14 residues. V was pared by 6 bases and J by 2 bases, with 5 bases of the junction left unmatched. CDR1 is MGHDK and CDR2 is SYGVNS in the germline V gene. The sample was peripheral blood. V gene TRBV25-1 combines with J gene TRBJ1-2, with 8 bases matching TRBD1. This clonotype originated in a man aged 60 to 69 with acute or convalescent COVID-19. CDR3 DNA: TGTGCCAGCAGGAGCAGGGGGCGAAACTATGGCTACACCTTC. It translates to CASRSRGRNYGYTF.